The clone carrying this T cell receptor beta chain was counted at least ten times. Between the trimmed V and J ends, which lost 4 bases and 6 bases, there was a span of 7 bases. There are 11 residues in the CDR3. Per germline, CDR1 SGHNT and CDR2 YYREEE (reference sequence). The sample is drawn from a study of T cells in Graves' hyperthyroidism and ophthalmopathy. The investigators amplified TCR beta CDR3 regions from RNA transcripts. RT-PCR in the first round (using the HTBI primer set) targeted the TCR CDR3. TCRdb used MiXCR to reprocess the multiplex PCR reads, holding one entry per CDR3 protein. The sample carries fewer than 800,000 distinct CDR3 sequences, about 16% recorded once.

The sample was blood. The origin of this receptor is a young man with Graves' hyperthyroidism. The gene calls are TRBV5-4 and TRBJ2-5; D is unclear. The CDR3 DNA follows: TGTGCCAGCAGCCTAGAGAAGACCCAGTACTTC. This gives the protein CASSLEKTQYF.